This T cell receptor beta chain originates from a study of T cell repertoires in cytomegalovirus infection. Study-wide results and caveats: The ex vivo response showed dominance by HLA-C-restricted CMV-specific TCR beta clonotypes.

The CDR3 runs to 12 residues. Germline V CDR1 and CDR2: SNHLY, FYNNEI. Germline trimming cut 8 bases from V and 4 bases from J; bases unmatched to any gene: 3. With respect to this clonotype: Its antigen remains unknown.

TCRdb reprocessed the reads with MiXCR, giving one entry per CDR3 protein. The table shows approximately 470,000 distinct CDR3 sequences, with about 42% occurring only once. The sequencing used cultured PBMCs, collected from culture after CMV antigen stimulation. This clonotype originated in a human donor in good health (CMV status not recorded). Some clones in this sample may be carry-over from other donors' samples. This chain links TRBV2 with TRBJ2-7; the match to TRBD2 covers 9 bases. CDR3 sequence (DNA): TGTGCCAGCCTAGCGGGGCTTTACGAGCAGTACTTC. This encodes CASLAGLYEQYF.